Here is one T cell receptor (beta chain) with its context. This CDR3 is built from 14 residues. From germline, CDR1 is MDHEN and CDR2 SYDVKM. With V trimmed by 5 bases and J by 11 bases, 9 bases remained unmatched. Authors' data handling: Junction-only sequences without quality scores were provided by ImmunoSEQ, so filtering was different. Generated by immunoSEQ multiplex PCR, the TCRdb table keeps only in-frame clones and is missing some. V, J and clone size reflect that table, while D and trimming were determined from the DNA. Among over 2 million clones, 85% to 95% were seen once, and the ten largest hold around 0.4%. This sample is drawn from a study of shared clonotypes between healthy human individuals.

The specimen sequenced was naive CD4+ T cells from PBMCs. Subset indicated: CD45RA+ positively selected. The clonotype comes from a young man in good health. Some clones in this sample may be carry-over from other donors' samples. J is TRBJ1-6 and V is TRBV28, with 7 bases matching TRBD1. CDR3 in amino acids: CASSPGQTRAPLHF. In DNA, the CDR3 is TGTGCCAGCAGTCCGGGACAGACGAGAGCACCCCTCCACTTT.